This T cell receptor (beta chain) was sequenced during a study of blood T cell repertoires in COVID-19. Overall study: T cells, B-cell-depleted T cells, or PBMCs provided the cDNA or gDNA that served as material.

The CDR3 spans 15 residues. With 2 bases clipped from V and 5 bases from J, the junction kept 9 bases outside the gene matches. Germline CDR1 SGDLS, CDR2 YYNGEE. In the original workflow: The authors estimated nucleated cell counts from reference gene primer amplification. Measured with immunoSEQ multiplex PCR; TCRdb has only the in-frame clones, and not every one. V and J calls and clone size are given by that table; D and trimming were obtained from the DNA. The table includes 120,000 to 150,000 clones, approximately 90% detected once. The sequenced material came from peripheral blood. V is TRBV9 and J is TRBJ1-1, with TRBD1 matching over 7 bases. The sequence came from a human donor in a cohort sampled during active COVID-19. CDR3 DNA sequence: TGTGCCAGCAGCGTTCATGCAGGGGGTGATACTGAAGCTTTCTTT. Its protein is CASSVHAGGDTEAFF.